This T cell receptor (beta chain) was identified during a study of T cell repertoires in cytomegalovirus infection. There are 15 residues in the CDR3. Germline loops: CDR1 SEHNR, CDR2 FQNEAQ (reference sequence). V was clipped by 6 bases and J by 5 bases, with 19 bases between them. Study-level results: Dominating the ex vivo response were TCR beta clonotypes that were CMV-specific and HLA-C-restricted.

MiXCR, applied by TCRdb to the reads, yields one record per CDR3 protein. The sample has 150,000 to 200,000 distinct CDR3 sequences; about 30% are singletons. This clonotype was recorded at least ten times. The antigen is unknown. Material: PBMCs. The receptor comes from a human donor in good health (CMV status not recorded). Some clones in this sample may be carry-over from other donors' samples. This rearrangement joins TRBV7-9 to TRBJ2-5; TRBD1 might be the D (6 bases). The CDR3 DNA sequence: TGTGCCAGCAGTTACCAGGGGCCCCTACGGGAGACCCAGTACTTC. This gives the protein CASSYQGPLRETQYF. The full variable domain, its missing parts supplied by reference TRBV7-9 and TRBJ2-5, is DTGVSQNPRHKITKRGQNVTFRCDPISEHNRLYWYRQTLGQGPEFLTYFQNEAQLEKSRLLSDRFSAERPKGSFSTLEIQRTEQGDSAMYLCASSYQGPLRETQYFGPGTRLLVL.